This TCR beta chain was recovered during a study of cytomegalovirus exposure and HLA in healthy donors (dated by TCRdb to about 2017). Describing the broader study: An earlier analysis of approximately 600 of the donors reported more than 250 Gb of sequence data and 120 million or so unique TCR beta sequences from about 200 million T cells. An earlier analysis of fewer than 750 of the donors used high-throughput TCR beta sequencing to judge whether each TCR beta V gene segment behaved as functional or pseudogenic. Typing coverage varied by locus: roughly 620-640 donors for A, B, C, DRB1 and DQB1; roughly 560 for DQA1; nearly 610 for DPA1; 400 to 480 for DPB1. An early release that covered about 600 HLA-typed donors contained around 330 gigabases of sequencing data and 70 million to 100 million unique TCR sequences. A later analysis re-analyzed previously published TCR beta repertoires from roughly 600 donors and added high-resolution HLA genotyping to study TCR occurrence patterns. The study combined high-throughput TCR immunosequencing, statistical association of individual TCRs with disease status, and machine learning to predict cytomegalovirus infection status. Genome-wide SNP genotypes for about 65% of the roughly 700 donors were used in a later genetic analysis, which treated that subset as a discovery cohort. On average, roughly 250,000 unique TCR beta nucleotide sequences were sequenced per donor among 350 to 400 genotyped donors of the cohort, with about 19% of those sequences being non-productive. Of the roughly 400 genotyped donors, over 65% fell in the genetic ancestry cluster associated with self-reported Caucasian donors. Four or five DR-DQ haplotypes were treated as single units for association and clustering because of strong linkage in the cohort. The later analysis used no new phenotypic data to find candidate immune exposures, relying instead on TCR beta sequences and their occurrence across donors. The study used immunosequencing to profile the T cell repertoires of 666 subjects and linked those repertoires to cytomegalovirus serostatus. The study was designed to test whether signatures of past pathogen exposure could be identified by cataloging public T cell receptors. Donor age, sex, ethnicity and CMV serostatus were compiled together with the repertoire data. Along with the approximately 620-subject first cohort, a separate validation cohort of some 130 different subjects was used. Class I and class II HLA loci were covered by the typing at four-digit resolution. Every discovery cohort repertoire had been produced on one sequencing platform. Results the study describes overall, beyond this receptor: A later analysis found that most CMV-associated TCR beta chains appeared HLA-restricted, with HLA associations seemingly driven largely by CMV exposure. According to a later genetic analysis, donors in an Asian-associated ancestry cluster had fewer N-insertions in productive TCRs than the approximately 700-donor mean. Several of the top co-occurrence clusters appeared to be linked to parvovirus B19, influenza, CMV and Epstein-Barr virus, according to a later analysis. Because HLA typing was unavailable for some donors at each locus, only the typed subset was used in association tests. The authors suggested that the approach could potentially be generalized to other disease states and immunological phenotypes. A further reported finding was that TCR beta sequences accurately predicted the HLA-A and HLA-B alleles for most subjects in the first cohort. In both the original and validation cohorts, the classifier was reported to diagnose cytomegalovirus status with high specificity and sensitivity. Compared with equally common non-associated chains, HLA-associated TCR beta chains in a later analysis were more clonally expanded and had lower generation probabilities. A cluster of highly shared sequence variants was judged likely to be a technical artifact of the sequencing pipeline. Correlated functional status among segregating V segments might reflect linkage disequilibrium, but an unknown experimental factor could not be ruled out. Only TCR beta chains were sequenced in this cohort, and the absence of alpha or paired-chain data limited detectable features. Specific HLA alleles were associated with around 18,000 TCR beta sequences at a false discovery rate of 0.05 in a later analysis. While some public TCRs were present in many individuals, most TCR sequences turned up only very rarely across donors. For the cohort, immune exposure information was limited to CMV serostatus. The presence/absence analyses assumed that sequencing depth was roughly uniform across donors, and that assumption may not be true. Assigning TCR associations to individual alleles was difficult when HLA alleles, especially DR and DQ, strongly co-occurred. The study listed around 160 TCR beta chains as associated with cytomegalovirus. A later genetic analysis associated a missense DCLRE1C variant with V-gene and J-gene trimming of TCR beta chains, and an independent cohort replicated the association. In an earlier analysis of 450 to 750 of the donors, most TCR beta V segments appeared in productive rearrangements about 87% or about 30% of the time, broadly matching IMGT annotations. A later analysis found that TCR association rates varied across HLA loci, with DRB1 alleles showing the most associated TCRs and HLA-C alleles the fewest. Over 15 rarely observed V segments, including chromosome 9 orphons, were excluded from the earlier analysis of 550 to 700 of the donors because counts were too low. In vitro tests confirmed that a few of the cytomegalovirus-associated TCR beta chains recognize cytomegalovirus antigens.

This clone turned up a few times. What antigen it recognizes has not been identified. Within one base of it there is no much larger clone, and no base qualities were kept. In total, approximately 610 healthy bone marrow donors made up the cohort. At the time of sampling, every cohort member was nominally healthy, though immune exposures that went unrecorded were likely present. The donor tested CMV seronegative, placing the donor among the 350 to 400 seronegative members of the cohort. A peripheral blood sample was collected from each donor, and TCR beta sequencing was performed on peripheral blood mononuclear cells. Genomic DNA extraction from the blood cell samples was performed with the Qiagen DNeasy Blood Extraction Kit. Library method: the immunoSEQ multiplex PCR assay. A mixture of 60 forward primers for TCR Vbeta segments and 13 reverse primers for TCR Jbeta segments was used in the multiplex PCR. A multiplex PCR assay on genomic DNA amplified the CDR3 region of rearranged TCR beta genes. The amplified TCR beta libraries were sequenced on the Illumina HiSeq System as 87-base-pair reads. Concerning the study's data processing: In a later analysis, roughly 80 million unique TCR beta chains were counted across the approximately 640 repertoires, and approximately 9.9 million of these chains were shared by at least two donors. Raw reads were error-corrected and collapsed into unique sequences by a nearest-neighbor algorithm in which closely related sequences were merged to remove PCR and sequencing errors. V, D and J gene segments were assigned by aligning CDR3 sequences to IMGT reference sequences. For a sequence to be retained, a match of at least six nucleotides was required to both a V gene segment and a J gene segment. A rearrangement counted as productive if the CDR3 had no stop codons and remained in frame with V and J, and every other rearrangement counted as non-productive. Following IMGT convention, CDR3 was defined as the stretch from the second conserved V-encoded cysteine to the conserved J-encoded phenylalanine. The earlier analysis of fewer than 700 of the donors excluded sequences that lacked an unambiguous match to a single V gene segment. An earlier analysis of 587 of the donors classified V segments as functional when productive rearrangements were above 56.7% and as segregating when the standard deviation between donors was above 5%. A statistical classification framework was developed to diagnose cytomegalovirus status using the catalog of TCR beta chain sequences. In a later analysis, TCR nucleotide sequences were compared against IMGT/GENE-DB human TR gene sequences so that V and J genes could be assigned. A later analysis assigned CDR3 sequences and most-parsimonious VDJ recombination scenarios with the TCRdist pipeline. In a later analysis, each TCR beta chain was defined by its CDR3 amino acid sequence together with its V-gene family, and reads without a unique V-gene family were excluded. A later analysis removed nearly 600 highly shared, low-generation-probability nucleotide sequences to deal with suspected cross-contamination and a sequencing artifact. For each public chain, a later analysis derived a clonal expansion index from normalized ranks of inferred template counts within each repertoire. A later analysis computed generation probabilities with a VDJ recombination model fitted to out-of-frame rearrangements, and checked the results against IGoR. In a later analysis, TCR-TCR, TCR-HLA and TCR-CMV co-occurrence was scored with hypergeometric tests, and a repertoire-size bias correction was applied to TCR pairs. To estimate false discovery rates, a later analysis permuted the HLA or CMV assignments 20 times. In a later analysis, co-occurring TCRs were grouped using DBSCAN, and TCRdist sequence similarity was added for clustering within HLA-allele-positive subsets. Repertoires with fewer than 30,000 or more than 120,000 public chains, plus five repertoires with anomalous nucleotide sharing, were excluded from co-occurrence clustering. Not all clones reach the TCRdb copy of this immuneACCESS table, which keeps in-frame sequences only. Checked studies attribute under half of the gap to unresolved V genes and leave the rest unexplained. V and J calls and clone size are given by that table; D and trimming were obtained from the DNA. This sample holds roughly 120,000 clones; 15% were observed only once. Roughly 2% of the sample lies in the top ten.

The sequenced material came from PBMCs. This clonotype was obtained from a woman aged 18-30 years in good health and CMV-seronegative.

In nucleotides, the sequence is TGTGCCAGCAGATCCACAGGGTTTCCCAACACCGGGGAGCTGTTTTTT. This yields the protein CASRSTGFPNTGELFF. Recombination connected TRBV28 to TRBJ2-2, with TRBD1 as a weak D call on 6 bases. V sheds 6 bases and J sheds 2 bases, leaving 16 bases between their ends. CDR1 MDHEN and CDR2 SYDVKM were looked up in the germline V gene. From the cysteine through the phenylalanine, the CDR3 covers 16 amino acids. CDR3 DNA only is kept here, 48 bases in frame from base 1.